The 25 T cell receptor beta chains below come from one sample, sequenced in a study of cytomegalovirus exposure and HLA in healthy donors. Assay: immunoSEQ multiplex PCR; the TCRdb copy retains only in-frame clones and omits some. The repertoire holds some 70,000 clones, 85% seen once, with about 3% in the top ten. Sequenced: PBMCs. These receptors were collected from a young man in good health and CMV-seronegative.

The V and J genes are TRBV19 and TRBJ2-7; the match to TRBD1 covers 10 bases. After removal of 4 bases from V and 5 bases from J, the junction contained 8 bases not matched to a gene. CDR3 length: 15 residues. CDR1 and CDR2 from the germline V gene are LNHDA and SQIVND (reference sequence). The CDR3 region is CASSTTPTGGNEQYF. The CDR3 DNA reads as TGTGCCAGTAGTACAACCCCGACAGGGGGCAACGAGCAGTACTTC.

The CDR3 spells CASSPGPRAGNQPQHF. In DNA form, the CDR3 reads TGCGCCAGCAGCCCAGGGCCCAGGGCGGGCAATCAGCCCCAGCATTTT. The gene calls are TRBV5-1 and TRBJ1-5; TRBD1 might be the D (5 bases). The germline V gene has CDR1 SGHRS and CDR2 YFSETQ. This CDR3 region has 16 residues. V shed 4 bases and J shed 2 bases, with 16 bases lying between them.

V gene TRBV7-2 combines with J gene TRBJ2-2; 12 positions match TRBD2. Germline V gives CDR1 SGHTA, CDR2 FQGNSA. Trimming took 6 bases from V and 0 from J; bases not matched to a gene: 11. The CDR3 is 19 amino acids. DNA of the CDR3: TGTGCCAGCAGTCTGAGGTGGACTAGCGGGGTAACGAACACCGGGGAGCTGTTTTTT. This encodes CASSLRWTSGVTNTGELFF. Together with reference TRBV7-2 and TRBJ2-2, the CDR3 gives the full variable domain: GAGVSQSPSNKVTEKGKDVELRCDPISGHTALYWYRQSLGQGLEFLIYFQGNSAPDKSGLPSDRFSAERTGGSVSTLTIQRTQQEDSAVYLCASSLRWTSGVTNTGELFFGEGSRLTVL.

The chain combines TRBV18 with TRBJ1-5; 7 positions match TRBD1. This CDR3 region has 15 residues. Germline CDR1 and CDR2: KGHSH and LQKENI. The V segment lost 6 bases and the J segment 2 bases; nucleotides outside the gene matches: 7. The CDR3 DNA reads as TGTGCCAGCTCGCAGAGCACAGGGGGCAATCAGCCCCAGCATTTT. This gives the protein CASSQSTGGNQPQHF.

This rearrangement joins TRBV4-1 to TRBJ1-5; TRBD1 aligns across 8 bases. This CDR3 is built from 15 residues. Unmatched junction bases numbered 7, after V lost 0 bases and J lost 9 bases. Germline V gives CDR1 MGHRA, CDR2 YSYEKL. The CDR3, as DNA: TGCGCCAGCAGCCAAGAATCGGACAGGGTAGGGCCCCAGCATTTT. Protein sequence: CASSQESDRVGPQHF.

The chain joins TRBV5-4 to TRBJ2-2; 9 bases align to TRBD1. With V trimmed by 4 bases and J by 5 bases, 3 bases remained unmatched. This CDR3 is 14 amino acids long. CDR1 and CDR2 (germline): SGHNT, YYREEE (reference sequence). The CDR3 nucleotides are TGTGCCAGCAGCCCGGGACAGGGAACCGGGGAGCTGTTTTTT. Its translation: CASSPGQGTGELFF.

Here the CDR3 reads CSVELLVSSYNEQFF. The CDR3 DNA follows: TGCAGCGTTGAACTTTTAGTGAGCTCCTACAATGAGCAGTTCTTC. The rearrangement uses TRBV29-1 and TRBJ2-1; D remains ambiguous. This CDR3 comprises 15 residues. CDR1 is SQVTM, CDR2 ANQGSEA, per germline. With 2 bases removed from V and 0 bases from J, the gap between germline ends came to 11 bases.

V usage is TRBV19 and J usage is TRBJ2-1, with D maybe TRBD1 (6 bases). V shed 10 bases and J shed 9 bases, with 19 bases lying between them. The CDR3 consists of 13 residues. CDR1 is LNHDA and CDR2 is SQIVND in the germline V gene (reference sequence). This chain's CDR3 is CATQGLRLGEQFF. CDR3 sequence (DNA): TGTGCCACTCAGGGGCTTCGGTTGGGTGAGCAGTTCTTC.

The chain employs TRBV9 and TRBJ1-1; TRBD1 agrees at 9 bases. CDR3 length: 15 residues. V was pared by 0 bases and J by 5 bases, with 5 bases of the junction left unmatched. The germline gives CDR1 SGDLS, CDR2 YYNGEE. For the CDR3, the DNA is TGTGCCAGCAGCGTAGCGGGGACAGGGTTGACTGAAGCTTTCTTT. It codes for CASSVAGTGLTEAFF.

The gene calls are TRBV19 and TRBJ2-5; TRBD2 might be the D (5 bases). V was clipped by 5 bases and J by 5 bases, with 6 bases between them. The CDR3 is made up of 11 amino acids. Germline CDR1 is LNHDA and CDR2 is SQIVND (reference sequence). DNA for the CDR3: TGTGCCAGTAGTCCGGGGGAGACCCAGTACTTC. Its translation: CASSPGETQYF.

This rearrangement joins TRBV5-5 to TRBJ1-1; D ambiguous. From germline, CDR1 is SGHKS and CDR2 YYEKEE (reference sequence). V was pared by 1 base and J by 8 bases, with 9 bases between. CDR3 length: 12 amino acids. The CDR3 is CASSLNSKEAFF. CDR3 DNA sequence: TGTGCCAGCAGCTTGAACAGCAAGGAAGCTTTCTTT.

This chain uses TRBV25-1 with TRBJ2-5; 8 bases align to TRBD2. This CDR3 region has 15 residues. With 6 bases clipped from V and 5 bases from J, the junction kept 11 bases outside the gene matches. Germline CDR1 and CDR2: MGHDK and SYGVNS. The CDR3 DNA reads as TGTGCCAGCAGCGACCGGAGGCGGGGGGCGGAGACCCAGTACTTC. It encodes CASSDRRRGAETQYF. The full variable domain, completed using reference TRBV25-1 and TRBJ2-5, is EADIYQTPRYLVIGTGKKITLECSQTMGHDKMYWYQQDPGMELHLIHYSYGVNSTEKGDLSSESTVSRIRTEHFPLTLESARPSHTSQYLCASSDRRRGAETQYFGPGTRLLVL.

The rearrangement uses TRBV28 and TRBJ2-1, with 9 nucleotides matching TRBD2. The CDR3 has 14 amino acids. The V gene's germline CDR1 is MDHEN and CDR2 SYDVKM. V was clipped by 6 bases and J by 10 bases; unmatched bases: 10. The CDR3 bases are TGTGCCAGCAGCCCCCCGGCGGGGGGGCGAGAGCAGTTCTTC. Protein product: CASSPPAGGREQFF.

Concerning this clone: The sample carries other DNA sequences with the same CDR3. V is TRBV29-1 and J is TRBJ1-5; D perhaps matches TRBD1 (5 bases). Trimming cost V 4 bases and J 1 base, with 11 bases left between them. The germline gives CDR1 SQVTM, CDR2 ANQGSEA. This CDR3 is built from 14 residues. DNA for the CDR3: TGCAGCGTTGCCCAGGGTAACAGCAATCAGCCCCAGCATTTT. It specifies CSVAQGNSNQPQHF. Based on the CDR3 plus reference TRBV29-1 and TRBJ1-5, the full variable domain is SAVISQKPSRDICQRGTSLTIQCQVDSQVTMMFWYRQQPGQSLTLIATANQGSEATYESGFVIDKFPISRPNLTFSTLTVSNMSPEDSSIYLCSVAQGNSNQPQHFGDGTRLSIL.

This rearrangement joins TRBV30 to TRBJ2-1, with 12 nucleotides matching TRBD2. The germline gives CDR1 GTSNPN, CDR2 SVGIG (reference sequence). The CDR3 is made up of 14 amino acids. Trimming cost V 5 bases and J 6 bases; bases outside gene matches: 5. CDR3 in amino acids: CAWALAGGINEQFF. For the CDR3, the DNA is TGTGCCTGGGCCCTAGCGGGGGGGATCAATGAGCAGTTCTTC. Combining the CDR3 with reference TRBV30 and TRBJ2-1 gives the whole variable domain SQTIHQWPATLVQPVGSPLSLECTVEGTSNPNLYWYRQAAGRGLQLLFYSVGIGQISSEVPQNLSASRPQDRQFILSSKKLLLSDSGFYLCAWALAGGINEQFFGPGTRLTVL.

In its sample, this clone was seen once. The V call is TRBV4-3, the J call TRBJ2-4, with 8 positions matching TRBD1. Germline lookup yields CDR1 LGHNA and CDR2 YSLEER. This CDR3 is built from 14 residues. The J segment lost 9 bases and the V segment lost 2 bases, leaving 6 bases of the junction unmatched. In DNA, the CDR3 is TGCGCCAGCAGCCAACAACCAGACAGGGGCATTCAGTACTTC. Protein sequence: CASSQQPDRGIQYF.

The V call is TRBV7-3, the J call TRBJ2-1, with D maybe TRBD1 (7 bases). Germline loops: CDR1 SGHTA, CDR2 FQGTGA. The V end lost 2 bases, the J end lost 9 bases, and 14 bases lay between the germline ends. CDR3 length equals 14 residues. The CDR3 region has the DNA TGTGCCAGCAGCTTATTTCCCCAGGGGGGTGAGCAGTTCTTC. Its translation is CASSLFPQGGEQFF.

The chain links TRBV5-1 to TRBJ1-2; 7 nucleotides match TRBD1. CDR3 length equals 15 residues. Germline V gives CDR1 SGHRS, CDR2 YFSETQ. V trimming: 4 bases; J trimming: 4 bases; junction bases outside the gene matches: 10. Here the CDR3 reads CASSIGTDASYGYTF. DNA of the CDR3: TGCGCCAGCAGCATAGGGACAGACGCGTCCTATGGCTACACCTTC.

The chain uses TRBV10-2 and TRBJ2-7, with D possibly being TRBD1 (7 bases). The V gene's germline CDR1 is WSHSY and CDR2 SAAADI. The ends were cut back, 3 bases at V and 2 bases at J, with 23 bases in the middle. The CDR3 is 18 amino acids. The CDR3 region is CASSEGGGRDSKTYEQYV. CDR3 bases: TGCGCCAGCAGTGAAGGAGGGGGCCGGGACAGCAAAACCTACGAGCAGTACGTC.

V is TRBV14 and J is TRBJ1-2; TRBD1 is a possible D gene (5 bases). V was trimmed by 2 bases and J by 4 bases, leaving 14 bases between them. This CDR3 comprises 15 residues. CDR1 is SGHDN and CDR2 is FVKESK in the germline V gene. CDR3 nucleotide sequence: TGTGCCAGCAGCCAATCCAGCACAGGCACCTATGGCTACACCTTC. Its translation: CASSQSSTGTYGYTF.

This clone was seen a handful of times. This chain links TRBV27 with TRBJ1-2; TRBD1 matches 8 bases. The germline V gene encodes CDR1 MNHEY and CDR2 SMNVEV (reference sequence). V trimming: 7 bases; J trimming: 4 bases; junction bases outside the gene matches: 5. CDR3 length: 13 residues. CDR3 DNA: TGTGCCAGCACCCCAGGGGGCGGCTATGGCTACACCTTC. It yields the protein CASTPGGGYGYTF.

This clone was detected only a few times. The J gene is TRBJ2-3, the V gene TRBV5-4; the match to TRBD2 covers 13 bases. Per germline, CDR1 SGHNT and CDR2 YYREEE (reference sequence). The CDR3 totals 16 residues. With V trimmed by 4 bases and J by 0 bases, 2 bases remained unmatched. CDR3 in DNA: TGTGCCAGCAGCGCGGGACTAGCGGGAAGCACAGATACGCAGTATTTT. Its protein is CASSAGLAGSTDTQYF.

The V and J genes are TRBV11-2 and TRBJ2-1; D perhaps matches TRBD2 (5 bases). Germline values: CDR1 SGHAT, CDR2 FQNNGV. CDR3 length: 12 residues. The V gene lost 5 bases and the J gene lost 10 bases, with 12 bases spanning the gap. The CDR3 nucleotides are TGTGCCAGCAGCCAAGGACTCTACGAGCAGTTCTTC. This gives the protein CASSQGLYEQFF.

V is TRBV25-1 and J is TRBJ2-1; maybe TRBD2 (5 bases). CDR1 and CDR2 (germline): MGHDK, SYGVNS. The CDR3 sequence is 15 residues long. Trimming took 1 base from V and 7 from J, leaving 14 bases between them. The CDR3 sequence: CASSESGLARNEQFF. The CDR3 DNA reads as TGTGCCAGCAGTGAATCGGGCCTAGCTAGAAATGAGCAGTTCTTC. Together with reference TRBV25-1 and TRBJ2-1, the CDR3 gives the full variable domain: EADIYQTPRYLVIGTGKKITLECSQTMGHDKMYWYQQDPGMELHLIHYSYGVNSTEKGDLSSESTVSRIRTEHFPLTLESARPSHTSQYLCASSESGLARNEQFFGPGTRLTVL.

The gene calls are TRBV5-4 and TRBJ2-1; TRBD2 agrees at 8 bases. The V gene's germline CDR1 is SGHNT and CDR2 YYREEE (reference sequence). Trimming cost V 1 base and J 7 bases; bases outside gene matches: 4. The CDR3 totals 14 residues. This CDR3 is CASSLIASGNEQFF. CDR3 DNA: TGTGCCAGCAGCTTGATCGCTAGCGGGAATGAGCAGTTCTTC.